This is a list of T cell receptor beta chains from one sample in a study of T-cell reconstitution after alpha-beta-depleted transplantation in children. From the PCR reads, TCRdb called clonotypes with MiXCR, one entry per CDR3 protein. The table records about 980,000 distinct CDR3 sequences, about 29% of them present only once. Sequenced here: PBMCs, mostly from graft donor cells, sampled 360 days after TCRalphabeta/CD19-depleted stem cell transplant. Receptors originate from a boy under two years old who had a stem cell transplant for SCID, so the T cells may come from the graft donor. Both conserved end residues are part of each CDR3. The D gene is left open where the match is weak. Not all rows give a size; the values are once, few, many and, for expanded clones, a class.

d_gene: NA
abundance: many
v_gene: TRBV18
j_gene: TRBJ2-1
CDR3nt: TGTGCCAGCTCATCTTTGGACCGGGGGGCCGAGCAGTTCTTC
CDR3aa: CASSSLDRGAEQFF

d_gene: NA
abundance: NA
v_gene: TRBV5-1
j_gene: TRBJ2-4
CDR3nt: TGCGCCAGCAGCTTATTGGTGGGTGGAGGAAACATTCAGTACTTC
CDR3aa: CASSLLVGGGNIQYF

d_gene: TRBD2
abundance: once
v_gene: TRBV3-1
j_gene: TRBJ2-3
CDR3nt: TGTGCCAGCAGCCGAGTGAGCGGGGGGGGCACAGATACGCAGTATTTT
CDR3aa: CASSRVSGGGTDTQYF

d_gene: NA
abundance: few
v_gene: TRBV5-1
j_gene: TRBJ1-1
CDR3nt: TGCGCCAGCAGCCCAAGATATGGGAGTGAAGCTTTCTTT
CDR3aa: CASSPRYGSEAFF

d_gene: TRBD2
abundance: NA
v_gene: TRBV7-6
j_gene: TRBJ2-1
CDR3nt: TGTGCCAGCAGCTCCGGCTGGGCTAGCGGGGCCGAATACAATGAGCAGTTCTTC
CDR3aa: CASSSGWASGAEYNEQFF

d_gene: TRBD1
abundance: NA
v_gene: TRBV9
j_gene: TRBJ2-7
CDR3nt: TGTGCCAGCGCCCGCGGGACAGGGACCTACGAGCAGTACTTC
CDR3aa: CASARGTGTYEQYF

d_gene: NA
abundance: NA
v_gene: TRBV9
j_gene: TRBJ1-1
CDR3nt: TGTGCCAGCAGCGTAGCTGTGGGAGCGGCTGAAGCTTTCTTT
CDR3aa: CASSVAVGAAEAFF

d_gene: TRBD2
abundance: NA
v_gene: TRBV5-8
j_gene: TRBJ2-7
CDR3nt: TGTGCCAGCAGCTCACGAAGCGGGGGCACCTACGAGCAGTACTTC
CDR3aa: CASSSRSGGTYEQYF

d_gene: TRBD1
abundance: NA
v_gene: TRBV30
j_gene: TRBJ1-2
CDR3nt: TGTGCCTGGAGTTTAGCAGGGGGCTATGGCTACACCTTC
CDR3aa: CAWSLAGGYGYTF

d_gene: NA
abundance: NA
v_gene: TRBV27
j_gene: TRBJ1-5
CDR3nt: TGTGCCAGCGGCGCGACTGGGCAGCCCCAGCATTTT
CDR3aa: CASGATGQPQHF

d_gene: NA
abundance: NA
v_gene: TRBV4-2
j_gene: TRBJ1-1
CDR3nt: TGTGCCAGCAGCCGGGAAGGCAGAGGAGCTTTCTTT
CDR3aa: CASSREGRGAFF

d_gene: TRBD1
abundance: NA
v_gene: TRBV4-2
j_gene: TRBJ1-2
CDR3nt: TGTGCCAGCAGCCACGGACAGGCCTATGGCTACACCTTC
CDR3aa: CASSHGQAYGYTF

d_gene: TRBD2
abundance: few
v_gene: TRBV20-1
j_gene: TRBJ2-3
CDR3nt: TGCAGTGCTAGAAGTGGTAGCGGGGGGAAACCGCGGGATACGCAGTATTTT
CDR3aa: CSARSGSGGKPRDTQYF

d_gene: NA
abundance: NA
v_gene: TRBV12-3/TRBV12-4
j_gene: TRBJ2-5
CDR3nt: TGTGCCAGCATCCCGGAATGGGAAAGGGGAGAGACCCAGTACTTC
CDR3aa: CASIPEWERGETQYF

d_gene: TRBD2
abundance: NA
v_gene: TRBV29-1
j_gene: TRBJ2-7
CDR3nt: TGCAGCGTTGAAGATCGGGTCGAGACTAGCGGTCTAGTTTCCTACGAGCAGTACTTC
CDR3aa: CSVEDRVETSGLVSYEQYF

d_gene: NA
abundance: NA
v_gene: TRBV12-3/TRBV12-4
j_gene: TRBJ2-1
CDR3nt: TGTGCCAGCAGTTTTGAGGGTGGCAGGAGCTCCTACAATGAGCAGTTCTTC
CDR3aa: CASSFEGGRSSYNEQFF

d_gene: TRBD2
abundance: NA
v_gene: TRBV24-1
j_gene: TRBJ2-2
CDR3nt: TGTGCGGCCAGTGATTTATACCGTAGCGGGGGGTTCCTCGCGAACACCGGGGAGCTGTTTTTT
CDR3aa: CAASDLYRSGGFLANTGELFF

d_gene: NA
abundance: few
v_gene: TRBV25-1
j_gene: TRBJ2-3
CDR3nt: TGTGCCTTGGGGGTGAGGTTTGATACGCAGTATTTT
CDR3aa: CALGVRFDTQYF

d_gene: TRBD1
abundance: few
v_gene: TRBV6-1
j_gene: TRBJ2-7
CDR3nt: TGTGCCAGCAGCCCCGGGACAGGGGTACGGTACGAGCAGTACTTC
CDR3aa: CASSPGTGVRYEQYF

d_gene: NA
abundance: many
v_gene: TRBV12-3/TRBV12-4
j_gene: TRBJ2-1
CDR3nt: TGTGCCAGCATGGGGGTTGCTGAGCAGTTCTTC
CDR3aa: CASMGVAEQFF

d_gene: TRBD2
abundance: few
v_gene: TRBV7-2
j_gene: TRBJ2-4
CDR3nt: TGTGCCAGCAGCCGTAGCGGGGGGACCAAAAACATTCAGTACTTC
CDR3aa: CASSRSGGTKNIQYF

d_gene: TRBD2
abundance: few
v_gene: TRBV11-2
j_gene: TRBJ2-3
CDR3nt: TGTGCCAGCAGCTGGACTAGCGGGGGGCCCCCTTACACAGATACGCAGTATTTT
CDR3aa: CASSWTSGGPPYTDTQYF

d_gene: NA
abundance: NA
v_gene: TRBV20-1
j_gene: TRBJ1-2
CDR3nt: TGCAGTGCTAGTTACAACTATGGCTACACCTTC
CDR3aa: CSASYNYGYTF

d_gene: NA
abundance: NA
v_gene: TRBV12-3/TRBV12-4
j_gene: TRBJ2-7
CDR3nt: TGTGCCAGCAGCCCGACACCGGTCTACGAGCAGTACTTC
CDR3aa: CASSPTPVYEQYF

d_gene: NA
abundance: few
v_gene: TRBV12-3/TRBV12-4
j_gene: TRBJ2-5
CDR3nt: TGTGCCAGCAGGAAGGGCCGGTTCCAAGAGACCCAGTACTTC
CDR3aa: CASRKGRFQETQYF

d_gene: NA
abundance: NA
v_gene: TRBV7-8
j_gene: TRBJ1-1
CDR3nt: TGTGCCAGCAGCTTAATACGGGAAAACACTGAAGCTTTCTTT
CDR3aa: CASSLIRENTEAFF

d_gene: TRBD2
abundance: NA
v_gene: TRBV7-9
j_gene: TRBJ2-3
CDR3nt: TGTGCCAGCAGAAGACTAGCCCGCACAGATACGCAGTATTTT
CDR3aa: CASRRLARTDTQYF

d_gene: TRBD1
abundance: NA
v_gene: TRBV5-1
j_gene: TRBJ2-3
CDR3nt: TGCGCCAGCAGCCAACCCTCCGGGACAGGGGTTGGCACAGATACGCAGTATTTT
CDR3aa: CASSQPSGTGVGTDTQYF

d_gene: TRBD2
abundance: few
v_gene: TRBV7-9
j_gene: TRBJ2-4
CDR3nt: TGTGCCAGCAGCTTAGCGATGGCGGGAGGGAACATTCAGTACTTC
CDR3aa: CASSLAMAGGNIQYF

d_gene: TRBD2
abundance: NA
v_gene: TRBV12-3/TRBV12-4
j_gene: TRBJ2-1
CDR3nt: TGTGCCAGCAGCTCCGGACGGGGCGGGAGAGCCTACAATGAGCAGTTCTTC
CDR3aa: CASSSGRGGRAYNEQFF

d_gene: NA
abundance: few
v_gene: TRBV20-1
j_gene: TRBJ2-5
CDR3nt: TGCAGTGCTAGAGATAGGGCCAGGGGAGGTGAGACCCAGTACTTC
CDR3aa: CSARDRARGGETQYF

d_gene: TRBD1
abundance: NA
v_gene: TRBV5-1
j_gene: TRBJ1-1
CDR3nt: TGCGCCAGCAGCTTGGGGGACAGGGGCGCGAACACTGAAGCTTTCTTT
CDR3aa: CASSLGDRGANTEAFF